The 10 T cell receptor beta chains presented below share a single source sample, sequenced in a study of blood T cell repertoires in COVID-19. TCRdb's table, derived via immunoSEQ multiplex PCR, lists solely in-frame clones and lacks some. The data hold approximately 260,000 clones, with about nine tenths observed a single time. What was sequenced was PBMCs or T cells enriched from blood (not recorded which). Source of these receptors: a young woman with acute COVID-19.

V is TRBV28 and J is TRBJ1-4; 9 positions agree with TRBD1. CDR3 length equals 16 residues. J lost 7 bases, V lost 7 bases, and 13 bases had no gene match. The germline gives CDR1 MDHEN, CDR2 SYDVKM. The CDR3 protein is CASTAPPRTGVEKLFF. CDR3 DNA: TGTGCCAGCACCGCACCACCGAGGACAGGGGTTGAAAAACTGTTTTTT.

The chain carries TRBV2 and TRBJ1-2, with D possibly matching TRBD1 (6 bases). CDR3 length: 15 amino acids. Trimming pared 2 bases from V and 2 bases from J, leaving 12 bases between. The germline V gene encodes CDR1 SNHLY and CDR2 FYNNEI. CDR3 protein: CASSETGQPNYGYTF. CDR3 DNA sequence: TGTGCCAGCAGTGAAACCGGACAGCCCAACTATGGCTACACCTTC.

The genes are TRBV7-3 and TRBJ1-1; D is unclear. V was shortened by 2 bases and J by 4 bases, with 8 bases between the two germline ends. CDR1 and CDR2 from the germline V gene are SGHTA and FQGTGA. The CDR3 runs 13 residues. CDR3 in amino acids: CASSLDKVTEAFF. In DNA form, the CDR3 reads TGTGCCAGCAGCTTAGACAAGGTCACTGAAGCTTTCTTT.

The chain recombines TRBV29-1 with TRBJ1-5, with D perhaps TRBD1 (5 bases). The CDR3 is 14 residues long. CDR1 and CDR2 (germline): SQVTM, ANQGSEA. V shed 6 bases and J shed 0 bases, with 12 bases lying between them. The CDR3 DNA is TGCAGCGTGACCGACAGAGATAGCAATCAGCCCCAGCATTTT. As protein: CSVTDRDSNQPQHF.

The rearrangement links TRBV2 to TRBJ2-7, with D uncertain. CDR1 SNHLY and CDR2 FYNNEI come from the germline V gene. CDR3 length: 11 amino acids. Trimming left V 5 bases short and J 3 bases short, with 5 bases between. CDR3 sequence reads: CASSLDYEQYF. CDR3 nucleotides: TGTGCCAGCAGTTTAGACTACGAGCAGTACTTC.

The chain links TRBV19 to TRBJ1-1; 12 bases map to TRBD1. Germline V gene data show CDR1 as LNHDA and CDR2 as SQIVND (reference sequence). The V and J ends lost 9 bases and 0 bases, in that order; junction bases with no gene match: 17. The CDR3 has 19 amino acids. CDR3 region: CASTRTGPGQGALNTEAFF. Here the CDR3 DNA reads TGTGCCAGCACGAGAACTGGACCGGGACAGGGGGCATTGAACACTGAAGCTTTCTTT.

The rearrangement joins TRBV3-1 (or the pseudogene TRBV3-2) to TRBJ2-3, with TRBD1 matching 7 bases. The CDR3 extends over 15 amino acids. The germline CDR1 and CDR2 sequences are LGHDT and YNNKEL (reference sequence). The trim removed 0 bases at V and 4 bases at J, leaving 4 bases unmatched. The CDR3: CASSQERGPSDTQYF. Here the CDR3 DNA reads TGTGCCAGCAGCCAAGAAAGGGGGCCTTCAGATACGCAGTATTTT.

This CDR3 reads CAWTPDWSGELFF. CDR3 sequence (DNA): TGTGCCTGGACTCCAGACTGGTCCGGGGAGCTGTTTTTT. J is TRBJ2-2 and V is TRBV30, with no clear D. The CDR3 extends over 13 amino acids. V lost 4 bases and J lost 6, with 12 bases in between. In germline, CDR1 is GTSNPN, CDR2 SVGIG (reference sequence). The full variable domain, its missing parts supplied by reference TRBV30 and TRBJ2-2, is SQTIHQWPATLVQPVGSPLSLECTVEGTSNPNLYWYRQAAGRGLQLLFYSVGIGQISSEVPQNLSASRPQDRQFILSSKKLLLSDSGFYLCAWTPDWSGELFFGEGSRLTVL.

V is TRBV11-2 and J is TRBJ2-1; 14 bases line up with TRBD2. CDR1 and CDR2 from the germline V gene are SGHAT and FQNNGV. V gave up 5 bases and J gave up 4 bases; unmatched junction bases: 4. The CDR3 spans 16 residues. This CDR3 reads CASSRLAGGGYNEQFF. CDR3 nucleotides: TGTGCCAGCAGCCGACTAGCGGGAGGGGGATACAATGAGCAGTTCTTC. The full variable domain, its missing parts supplied by reference TRBV11-2 and TRBJ2-1, is EAGVAQSPRYKIIEKRQSVAFWCNPISGHATLYWYQQILGQGPKLLIQFQNNGVVDDSQLPKDRFSAERLKGVDSTLKIQPAKLEDSAVYLCASSRLAGGGYNEQFFGPGTRLTVL.

This clone was counted a single time. The rearrangement links TRBV14 to TRBJ1-5, with D tentatively TRBD1 (5 bases). V lost 1 base, J lost 7 bases, and 11 bases lay in between. This CDR3 is built from 14 residues. Germline V gene sequence: CDR1 SGHDN, CDR2 FVKESK. This CDR3 is CASSQAGINQPQHF. CDR3 bases: TGTGCCAGCAGCCAAGCAGGGATTAACCAGCCCCAGCATTTT. Filled out from reference TRBV14 and TRBJ1-5, the complete variable domain reads EAGVTQFPSHSVIEKGQTVTLRCDPISGHDNLYWYRRVMGKEIKFLLHFVKESKQDESGMPNNRFLAERTGGTYSTLKVQPAELEDSGVYFCASSQAGINQPQHFGDGTRLSIL.